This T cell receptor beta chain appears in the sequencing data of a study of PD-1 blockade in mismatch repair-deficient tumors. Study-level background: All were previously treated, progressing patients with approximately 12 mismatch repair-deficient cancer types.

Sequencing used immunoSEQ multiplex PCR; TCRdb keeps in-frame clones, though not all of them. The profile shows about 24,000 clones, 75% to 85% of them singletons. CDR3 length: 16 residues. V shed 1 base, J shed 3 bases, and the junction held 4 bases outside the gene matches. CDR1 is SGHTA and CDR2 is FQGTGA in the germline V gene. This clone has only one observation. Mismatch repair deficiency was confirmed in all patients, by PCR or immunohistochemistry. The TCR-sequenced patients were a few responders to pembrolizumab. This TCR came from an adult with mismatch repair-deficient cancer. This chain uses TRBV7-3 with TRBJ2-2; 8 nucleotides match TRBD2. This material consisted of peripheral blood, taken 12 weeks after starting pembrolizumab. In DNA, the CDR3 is TGTGCCAGCAGCTTAATGGCGGGAGGTGACACCGGGGAGCTGTTTTTT. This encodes CASSLMAGGDTGELFF.